The 17 T cell receptor beta chains below were found in one sample sequenced in a study of regulatory T cells in long-lasting Graves disease. Arm-PCR with iRepertoire HTBI primers amplified the CDR3 regions for these TCR beta libraries. TCRdb ran MiXCR on the multiplex PCR reads and lists one entry per CDR3 protein. The table shows hundreds of thousands of distinct CDR3 sequences, with 16% occurring only once. Time point indicated: newly diagnosed GD, antithyroid drugs for less than 3 months. PBMCs were the source of the RNA used for TCR sequencing. This sample was shared with a second study, whose subject was T cells in Graves' hyperthyroidism and ophthalmopathy.

The sequences come from peripheral blood mononuclear cells (PBMCs), collected at new diagnosis, from a patient treated with antithyroid drugs. The receptors derive from a man younger than 30 with Graves disease.

This clonotype has more than one count but fewer than ten. The junction differs from germline at one of its ends, possibly a read error. The DNA for the CDR3 is TGTGCCAGCTTCGGGGACCGAGAACAGCCCCGGCATTTT. Its protein is CASFGDREQPRHF. V and J are TRBV2 and TRBJ1-5, with D possibly being TRBD1 (5 bases). The germline V gene encodes CDR1 SNHLY and CDR2 FYNNEI. The CDR3 totals 13 residues.

At least ten counts were recorded for this clonotype. The chain employs TRBV20-1 and TRBJ2-7, with D perhaps TRBD1 (6 bases). The CDR3 loop spans 12 amino acids. Germline V gene sequence: CDR1 DFQATT, CDR2 SNEGSKA (reference sequence). V was pared by 1 base and J by 6 bases, with 10 bases between. The CDR3 spells CSARGRGGEQYF. The CDR3 DNA reads as TGCAGTGCTAGAGGGAGAGGGGGCGAGCAGTACTTC.

This clonotype appeared many times. The chain employs TRBV19 and TRBJ2-5; 7 bases map to TRBD1. This CDR3 is 15 amino acids long. Trimming took 5 bases from V and 4 from J; bases not matched to a gene: 10. Germline lookup yields CDR1 LNHDA and CDR2 SQIVND (reference sequence). The CDR3 loop is CASSPQSTGRETQYF. Here the CDR3 DNA reads TGTGCCAGTAGTCCACAATCGACAGGGCGAGAGACCCAGTACTTC.

A word on this clonotype: Being one base from a much bigger clone, this may be a read error. The V and J genes are TRBV20-1 and TRBJ2-5; D not certain. V was clipped by 4 bases and J by 9 bases, with 18 bases between them. The CDR3 runs to 13 residues. Germline CDR1 and CDR2: DFQATT and SNEGSKA (reference sequence). CDR3 amino acids: CSANDGPNEAQYF. CDR3 nucleotide sequence: TGCAGTGCTAATGACGGTCCAAACGAGGCCCAGTACTTC.

This clonotype occurred a few times. V usage is TRBV5-1 and J usage is TRBJ1-2, with 7 positions matching TRBD1. With 1 base clipped from V and 2 bases from J, the junction kept 5 bases outside the gene matches. This CDR3 region has 15 residues. CDR1 is SGHRS and CDR2 is YFSETQ in the germline V gene. In nucleotides, the CDR3 is TGCGCCAGCAGCTTGAAACGGGACAGCAACTATGGCTACACCTTC. Protein: CASSLKRDSNYGYTF.

The rearrangement joins TRBV4-1 to TRBJ2-1, with unresolved D. Trimming stripped 2 bases from V and 8 bases from J, with 13 bases between. Per germline, CDR1 MGHRA and CDR2 YSYEKL. The CDR3 has 14 residues. For the CDR3, the DNA is TGCGCCAGCAGCCAATACCAGGATTACGATGAGCAGTTCTTC. It encodes CASSQYQDYDEQFF.

This clonotype was counted ten times or more. The chain joins TRBV20-1 to TRBJ2-7, with 7 bases aligning to TRBD1. This CDR3 region has 13 residues. Germline CDR1 and CDR2: DFQATT and SNEGSKA (reference sequence). V lost 5 bases to trimming and J lost 7 bases; unmatched junction nucleotides: 11. CDR3 amino acids: CSAFRQGWEEQYF. Written as DNA, the CDR3 is TGCAGTGCTTTCCGACAGGGATGGGAGGAGCAGTACTTC.

This clonotype was observed many times. V and J are TRBV2 and TRBJ2-1, with 7 nucleotides matching TRBD2. Germline V gene data show CDR1 as SNHLY and CDR2 as FYNNEI. The CDR3 spans 16 residues. Losses at the gene ends were 1 base for V and 7 bases for J; bases not matched to a gene: 10. As DNA, the CDR3 is TGTGCCAGCAGTGAAGGTGGCGGGAGACTAGGGAATGAGCAGTTCTTC. Translating gives CASSEGGGRLGNEQFF.

This clonotype was recorded at least ten times. This chain uses TRBV3-1 with TRBJ2-1; the match to TRBD2 covers 8 bases. CDR1 LGHDT and CDR2 YNNKEL come from the germline V gene (reference sequence). Trimming at V came to 0 bases and at J to 3 bases, leaving 4 bases not matched to a gene. The CDR3 loop spans 16 amino acids. CDR3 sequence: CASSQEAGVIYNEQFF. The CDR3 DNA reads TGTGCCAGCAGCCAAGAAGCGGGAGTTATCTACAATGAGCAGTTCTTC.

This clonotype occurred a few times. This chain uses TRBV6-1 with TRBJ2-3, with D perhaps assigned TRBD1 or TRBD2 (5 bases each). CDR3 size: 19 residues. Per the germline V gene, CDR1 is MNHNS and CDR2 is SASEGT. Trimming removed 6 bases at V and 5 bases at J, with 30 bases between. CDR3 DNA: TGTGCCAGCAGGGGGACCGCCCGCGGACCGACAGAGAGGGGAGATACGCAGTATTTT. This sequence encodes CASRGTARGPTERGDTQYF.

This clonotype was counted ten times or more. This may arise from a read error, as a much more abundant clone is one base away. The genes are TRBV28 and TRBJ2-7; unclear D gene. Trimming took 6 bases from V and 3 from J, leaving 6 bases between them. The CDR3 contains 11 residues. From germline, CDR1 is MDHEN and CDR2 SYDVKM. CDR3 coding DNA: TGTGCCAGCAGCTTACACTACGAGCAGTACTTC. The encoded protein is CASSLHYEQYF.

In its sample, this clonotype was seen a few times. A much larger clone differs by one base, so this may be a read error. Here the CDR3 omits its conserved ending phenylalanine or tryptophan, so a read error is the likely source. The rearrangement uses TRBV28 and TRBJ2-1; the match to TRBD2 covers 10 bases. The DNA end is more similar to TRBJ2-5, so the J call may be wrong. The germline gives CDR1 MDHEN, CDR2 SYDVKM. The CDR3 extends over 16 amino acids. CDR3 in DNA: TGTGCCAGCAGTTTATCCCTAGCGGGAGACGCAGAGACCCAGTACCTC. Its protein is CASSLSLAGDAETQYL.

In regard to this clonotype: A much more abundant neighbour one base away suggests this may be a read error. The chain recombines TRBV28 with TRBJ2-7; D may match TRBD1 or TRBD2 (5 bases each). Germline lookup yields CDR1 MDHEN and CDR2 SYDVKM. The CDR3 runs 15 residues. CDR3 nucleotide sequence: TGTGCCGGCAGTCCCTCCGGGACGTCCTCCTACGAGCAGTACTTC. Amino acid sequence: CAGSPSGTSSYEQYF.

This clonotype was observed at least ten times. The chain carries TRBV7-6 and TRBJ1-6, with D tentatively TRBD1 (5 bases). V was pared by 5 bases and J by 6 bases, with 14 bases between. The CDR3 is made up of 15 amino acids. Germline V gives CDR1 SGHVS, CDR2 FNYEAQ. The chain's CDR3 is CASSQQRGGNSPLHF. CDR3 nucleotide sequence: TGTGCCAGCAGCCAACAACGCGGGGGTAATTCACCCCTCCACTTT.

This clonotype showed up many times. The chain couples TRBV12-3 or TRBV12-4 to TRBJ2-5; D unresolved. The V gene lost 5 bases and the J gene lost 5 bases, with 9 bases spanning the gap. CDR3 length: 12 amino acids. The CDR3 loop is CASSQFTETQYF. In nucleotides, the CDR3 is TGTGCCAGCAGTCAATTTACGGAGACCCAGTACTTC.

This clonotype turned up a few times. This rearrangement joins TRBV9 to TRBJ2-5; no clear D. Germline CDR1 SGDLS, CDR2 YYNGEE. The CDR3 has 15 residues. Deletions cut 4 bases from V and 6 bases from J, with 19 bases between. The CDR3 protein is CASSLSSAYAKTQYF. The CDR3 DNA sequence: TGTGCCAGCAGCCTGTCTTCAGCTTACGCGAAGACCCAGTACTTC. The whole variable domain, remainder taken from reference TRBV9 and TRBJ2-5, is DSGVTQTPKHLITATGQRVTLRCSPRSGDLSVYWYQQSLDQGLQFLIQYYNGEERAKGNILERFSAQQFPDLHSELNLSSLELGDSALYFCASSLSSAYAKTQYFGPGTRLLVL.

There are many counts of this clonotype. The rearrangement joins TRBV29-1 to TRBJ2-7; TRBD1 is a possible D gene (6 bases). Germline CDR1 and CDR2: SQVTM and ANQGSEA. The CDR3 contains 15 residues. V lost 5 bases and J lost 3, with 20 bases in between. The CDR3 sequence: CSVRHGRDTFYEQYF. The CDR3 nucleotides are TGCAGCGTTCGCCACGGCCGGGACACCTTCTACGAGCAGTACTTC.